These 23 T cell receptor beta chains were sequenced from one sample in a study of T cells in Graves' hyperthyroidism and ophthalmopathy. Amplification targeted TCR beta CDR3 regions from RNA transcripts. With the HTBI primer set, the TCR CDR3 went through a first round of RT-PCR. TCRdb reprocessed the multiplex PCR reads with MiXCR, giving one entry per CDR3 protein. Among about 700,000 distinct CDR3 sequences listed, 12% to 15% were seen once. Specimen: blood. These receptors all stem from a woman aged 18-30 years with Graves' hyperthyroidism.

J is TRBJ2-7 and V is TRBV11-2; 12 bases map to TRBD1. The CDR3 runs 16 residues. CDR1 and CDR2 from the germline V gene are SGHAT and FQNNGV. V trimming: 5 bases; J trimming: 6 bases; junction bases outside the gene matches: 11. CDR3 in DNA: TGTGCCAGCAGCGCGCGCCGGGACAGGGGGCAGCGCGAGCAGTACTTC. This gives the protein CASSARRDRGQREQYF.

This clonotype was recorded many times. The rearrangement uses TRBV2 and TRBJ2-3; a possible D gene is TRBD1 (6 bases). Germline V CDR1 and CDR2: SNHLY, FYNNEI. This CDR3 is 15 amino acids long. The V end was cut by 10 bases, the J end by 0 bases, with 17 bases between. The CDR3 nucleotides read TGTGCCAATTCAGATGGACAGCCTAGCACAGATACGCAGTATTTT. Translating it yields CANSDGQPSTDTQYF.

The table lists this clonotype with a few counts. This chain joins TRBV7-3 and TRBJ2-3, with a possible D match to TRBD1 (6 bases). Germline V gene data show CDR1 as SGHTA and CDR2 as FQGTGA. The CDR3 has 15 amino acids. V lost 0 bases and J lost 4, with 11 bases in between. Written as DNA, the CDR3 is TGTGCCAGCAGCTTAACAGTCACAGGGTCAGATACGCAGTATTTT. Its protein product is CASSLTVTGSDTQYF.

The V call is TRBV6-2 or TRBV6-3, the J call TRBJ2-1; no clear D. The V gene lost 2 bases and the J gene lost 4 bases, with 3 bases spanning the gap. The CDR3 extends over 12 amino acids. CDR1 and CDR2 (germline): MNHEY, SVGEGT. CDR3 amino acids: CASSYPYNEQFF. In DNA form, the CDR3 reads TGTGCCAGCAGTTACCCTTACAATGAGCAGTTCTTC.

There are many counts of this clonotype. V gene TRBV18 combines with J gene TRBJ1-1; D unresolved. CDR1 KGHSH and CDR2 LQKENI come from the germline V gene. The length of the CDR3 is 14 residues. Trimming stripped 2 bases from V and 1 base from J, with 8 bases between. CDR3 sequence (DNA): TGTGCCAGCTCACCATCGTCGCGGAACACTGAAGCTTTCTTT. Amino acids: CASSPSSRNTEAFF.

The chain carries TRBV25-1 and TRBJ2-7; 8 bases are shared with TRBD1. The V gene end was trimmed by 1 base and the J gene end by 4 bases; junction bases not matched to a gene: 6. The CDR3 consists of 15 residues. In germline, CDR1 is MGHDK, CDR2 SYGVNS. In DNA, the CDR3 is TGTGCCAGCAGTGAATCCGGGACAGGACTTTACGAGCAGTACTTC. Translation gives CASSESGTGLYEQYF.

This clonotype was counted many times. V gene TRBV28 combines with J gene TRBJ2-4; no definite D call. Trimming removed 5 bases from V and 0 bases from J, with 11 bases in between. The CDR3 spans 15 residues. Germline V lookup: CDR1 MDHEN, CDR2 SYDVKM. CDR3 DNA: TGTGCCAGCAGTCAGGTGGCTCGAGCCAAAAACATTCAGTACTTC. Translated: CASSQVARAKNIQYF.

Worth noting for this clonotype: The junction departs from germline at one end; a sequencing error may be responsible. CDR3 sequence (DNA): TGTGCCAGCAACTTAGCGGGCCAAACAAACAATGAGCAGTTCTTC. Translating gives CASNLAGQTNNEQFF. The V gene is TRBV7-9, the J gene TRBJ2-1; 7 bases fit TRBD2. The V gene's germline CDR1 is SEHNR and CDR2 FQNEAQ (reference sequence). The CDR3 is made up of 15 amino acids.

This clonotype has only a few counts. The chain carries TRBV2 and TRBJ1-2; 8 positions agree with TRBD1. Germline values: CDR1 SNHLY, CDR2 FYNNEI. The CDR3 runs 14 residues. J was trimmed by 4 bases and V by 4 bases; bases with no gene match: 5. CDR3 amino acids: CASSVGQGSYGYTF. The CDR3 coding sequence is TGTGCCAGCAGTGTTGGACAGGGATCCTATGGCTACACCTTC.

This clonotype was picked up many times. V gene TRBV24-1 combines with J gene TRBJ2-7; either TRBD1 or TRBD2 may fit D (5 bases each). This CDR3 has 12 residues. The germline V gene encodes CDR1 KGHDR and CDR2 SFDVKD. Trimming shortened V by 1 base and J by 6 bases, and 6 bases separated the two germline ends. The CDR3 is CATSDFGGEQYF. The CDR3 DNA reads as TGTGCCACCAGTGATTTTGGGGGCGAGCAGTACTTC.

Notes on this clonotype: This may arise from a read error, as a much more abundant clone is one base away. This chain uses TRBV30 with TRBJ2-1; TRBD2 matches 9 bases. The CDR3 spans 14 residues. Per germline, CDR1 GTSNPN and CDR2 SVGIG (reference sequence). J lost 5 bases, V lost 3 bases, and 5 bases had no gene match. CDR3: CAWSGGLAHNEQFF. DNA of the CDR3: TGTGCCTGGAGCGGGGGACTAGCCCACAATGAGCAGTTCTTC.

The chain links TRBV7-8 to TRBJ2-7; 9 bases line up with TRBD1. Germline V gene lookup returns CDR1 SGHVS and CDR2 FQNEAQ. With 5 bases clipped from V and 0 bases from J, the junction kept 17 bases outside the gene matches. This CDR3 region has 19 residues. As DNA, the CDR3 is TGTGCCAGCAGCCCCTCCCCCGGGACAGGGCTGATAAGCTCCTACGAGCAGTACTTC. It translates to CASSPSPGTGLISSYEQYF.

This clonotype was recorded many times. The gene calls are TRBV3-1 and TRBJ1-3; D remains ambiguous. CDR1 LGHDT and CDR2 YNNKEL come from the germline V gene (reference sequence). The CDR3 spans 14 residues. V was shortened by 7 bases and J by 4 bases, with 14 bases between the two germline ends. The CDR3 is CASTTVLSGNTIYF. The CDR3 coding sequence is TGTGCCAGCACCACAGTTCTCTCCGGAAACACCATATATTTT.

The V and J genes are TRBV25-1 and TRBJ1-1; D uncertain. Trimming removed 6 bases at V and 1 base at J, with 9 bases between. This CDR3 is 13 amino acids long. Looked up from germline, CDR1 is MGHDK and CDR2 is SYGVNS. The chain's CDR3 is CASRPIGNTEAFF. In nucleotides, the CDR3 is TGTGCCAGCAGACCGATAGGGAACACTGAAGCTTTCTTT.

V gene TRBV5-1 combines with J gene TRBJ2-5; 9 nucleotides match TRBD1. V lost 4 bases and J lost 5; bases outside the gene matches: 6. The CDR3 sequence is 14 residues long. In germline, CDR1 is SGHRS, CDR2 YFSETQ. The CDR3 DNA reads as TGCGCCAGCAGCATACGACAGGGGGGGGAGACCCAGTACTTC. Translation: CASSIRQGGETQYF.

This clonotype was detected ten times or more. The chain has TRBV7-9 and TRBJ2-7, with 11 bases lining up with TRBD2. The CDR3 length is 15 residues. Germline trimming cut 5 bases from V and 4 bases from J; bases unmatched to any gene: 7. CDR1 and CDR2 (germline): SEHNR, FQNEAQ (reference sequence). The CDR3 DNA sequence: TGTGCCAGCAGCGCCCCTAGCGGGAGGCTTTACGAGCAGTACTTC. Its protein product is CASSAPSGRLYEQYF.

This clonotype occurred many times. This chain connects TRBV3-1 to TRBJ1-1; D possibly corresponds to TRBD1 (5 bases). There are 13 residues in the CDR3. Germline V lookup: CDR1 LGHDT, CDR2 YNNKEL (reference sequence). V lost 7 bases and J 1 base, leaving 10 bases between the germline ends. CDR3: CASKPTGNTEAFF. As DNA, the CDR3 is TGTGCCAGCAAACCCACAGGGAACACTGAAGCTTTCTTT.

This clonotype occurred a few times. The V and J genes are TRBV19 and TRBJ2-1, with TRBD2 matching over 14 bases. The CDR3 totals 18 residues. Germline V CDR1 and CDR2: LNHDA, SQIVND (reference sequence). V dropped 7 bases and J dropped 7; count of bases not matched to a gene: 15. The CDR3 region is CASTIIGGLAGVRNEQFF. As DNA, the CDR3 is TGTGCCAGTACCATCATAGGGGGACTAGCGGGAGTGAGAAATGAGCAGTTCTTC.

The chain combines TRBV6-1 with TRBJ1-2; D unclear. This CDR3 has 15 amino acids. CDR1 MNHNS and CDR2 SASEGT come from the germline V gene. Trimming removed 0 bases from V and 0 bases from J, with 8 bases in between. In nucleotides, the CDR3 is TGTGCCAGCAGTGAAGCGGCTGGCCCTAACTATGGCTACACCTTC. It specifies CASSEAAGPNYGYTF.

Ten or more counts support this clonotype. The CDR3: CASSWGSVVTEAFF. The CDR3 DNA follows: TGTGCCAGCAGCTGGGGCTCGGTCGTCACTGAAGCTTTCTTT. The chain employs TRBV11-2 and TRBJ1-1; D is perhaps TRBD1 (5 bases). The CDR3 has 14 residues. The germline V and J ends were trimmed by 4 bases and 4 bases, with 13 bases remaining between them. Germline lookup yields CDR1 SGHAT and CDR2 FQNNGV. Complete variable domain (other parts from reference TRBV11-2 and TRBJ1-1): EAGVAQSPRYKIIEKRQSVAFWCNPISGHATLYWYQQILGQGPKLLIQFQNNGVVDDSQLPKDRFSAERLKGVDSTLKIQPAKLEDSAVYLCASSWGSVVTEAFFGQGTRLTVV.

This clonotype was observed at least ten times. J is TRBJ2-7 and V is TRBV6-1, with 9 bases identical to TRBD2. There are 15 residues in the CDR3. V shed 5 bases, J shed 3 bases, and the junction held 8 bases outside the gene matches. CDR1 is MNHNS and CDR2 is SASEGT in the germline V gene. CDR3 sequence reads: CASSPKGLADYEQYF. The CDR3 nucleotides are TGTGCCAGCAGTCCTAAGGGACTAGCAGACTACGAGCAGTACTTC.

The CDR3 DNA follows: TGTGCCAGCTCACCGAGGGTAGCCCCCACTGAAGCTTTCTTT. This sequence encodes CASSPRVAPTEAFF. The rearrangement joins TRBV18 to TRBJ1-1; D remains ambiguous. The germline V and J ends were trimmed by 3 bases and 4 bases, with 12 bases remaining between them. The germline gives CDR1 KGHSH, CDR2 LQKENI. There are 14 residues in the CDR3.

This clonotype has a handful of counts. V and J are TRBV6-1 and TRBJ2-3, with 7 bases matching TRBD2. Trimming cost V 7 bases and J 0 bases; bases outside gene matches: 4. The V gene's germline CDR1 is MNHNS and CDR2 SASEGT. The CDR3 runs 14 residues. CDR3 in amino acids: CASKLAPSTDTQYF. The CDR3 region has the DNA TGTGCCAGCAAACTAGCGCCGAGCACAGATACGCAGTATTTT.